This is a list of T cell receptor beta chains from one sample in a study of cytomegalovirus exposure and HLA in healthy donors. Profiled with immunoSEQ multiplex PCR; TCRdb holds only in-frame clones, not every one. The sample has 98,000 or so clones; around 85% are singletons. Sequenced input: PBMCs. The receptors derive from a woman aged 18-29 years in good health and CMV-seronegative. Both conserved end residues are part of each CDR3. Each record gives: clone size, D gene, J gene, V gene, CDR3 DNA, CDR3 protein. D genes are given only for firm matches. Size is omitted from some rows. Given values are once, few, many or a class for expanded clones.

- - TRBJ1-5 TRBV5-3 TGTGCCAGAAAGGGGACCGGGAGAGTGAGCAATCAGCCCCAGCATTTT CARKGTGRVSNQPQHF
- - TRBJ2-3 TRBV20-1 TGCAGTGCTAGTAGAGATACGCAGTATTTT CSASRDTQYF
- - TRBJ2-7 TRBV5-6 TGTGCCAGCAGCTGGGGGGTATACGAGCAGTACTTC CASSWGVYEQYF
- TRBD2 TRBJ2-7 TRBV6-1 TGTGCCAGCAGTGAATATAGCGGGGCGACCTACGAGCAGTACTTC CASSEYSGATYEQYF
- TRBD1 TRBJ2-7 TRBV6-1 TGTGCCAGCAATGGACAGGGGGCGGGAGAGCAGTACTTC CASNGQGAGEQYF
- - TRBJ2-1 TRBV28 TGTGCCAGCAGCCGAGGGGGGGGTTACAATGAGCAGTTCTTC CASSRGGGYNEQFF
- TRBD1 TRBJ1-6 TRBV13 TGTGCCAGCCGGGACAGCAATTCACCCCTCCACTTT CASRDSNSPLHF
- TRBD1 TRBJ2-1 TRBV5-1 TGCGCCAGCAGCTTGGACGGGACAGGGCTCTACAATGAGCAGTTCTTC CASSLDGTGLYNEQFF
- TRBD1 TRBJ1-2 TRBV28 TGTGCCAGCAGTTTAGGTTTGGGACAGGGGGCTTATGGCTACACCTTC CASSLGLGQGAYGYTF
- - TRBJ1-6 TRBV6-5 TGTGCCAGCAGTCAGCGGTTTGGGAGGGAGTCACCCCTCCACTTT CASSQRFGRESPLHF
- - TRBJ1-6 TRBV15 TGTGCCACCAGCACACAGGGCGGCAATTCACCCCTCCACTTT CATSTQGGNSPLHF
- TRBD2 TRBJ2-1 TRBV7-6 TGTGCCAGCAGCTTAGCGTCCGGGGCGGGGGATGAGCAGTTCTTC CASSLASGAGDEQFF
- TRBD1 TRBJ2-1 TRBV4-1 TGCGCCAGCAGCCAAGGTAGGGGGCCTTTTGTGAGCTCCTACAATGAGCAGTTCTTC CASSQGRGPFVSSYNEQFF
- - TRBJ2-7 TRBV14 TGTGCCAGCAGCCAAGTACACTACGAGCAGTACTTC CASSQVHYEQYF
- TRBD2 TRBJ2-4 TRBV13 TGTGCCAGCAGCAACCAGCACGAGCGGGGGGGCAAAAACATTCAGTACTTC CASSNQHERGGKNIQYF
- TRBD1 TRBJ2-7 TRBV2 TGTGCCAGCAGCGTGGGACAGGCGTACGAGCAGTACTTC CASSVGQAYEQYF
- - TRBJ2-1 TRBV27 TGTGCCAGCAGTGCCCCCAGGGATGAGCAGTTCTTC CASSAPRDEQFF
- - TRBJ1-2 TRBV15 TGTGCCACCAGCAGAGGGCAGGCCTATGGCTACACCTTC CATSRGQAYGYTF
- TRBD1 TRBJ2-3 TRBV7-3 TGTGCCAGCAGCTTCGGGACAGGGGGCACAGATACGCAGTATTTT CASSFGTGGTDTQYF
- TRBD1 TRBJ1-6 TRBV2 TGTGCCAGCAGGGCAGGGGGTCTCTACAATTCACCCCTCCACTTT CASRAGGLYNSPLHF
- - TRBJ2-1 TRBV10-3 TGTGCCATCAGCGACGGACTGGACAATGAGCAGTTCTTC CAISDGLDNEQFF
- - TRBJ2-7 TRBV27 TGTGCCAGCAGATACAGGGCGCAGGGTCCTAACGAGCAGTACTTC CASRYRAQGPNEQYF
- - TRBJ1-4 TRBV30 TGTGCCTGGAGGAGGAGCGTCGTTAATGAAAAACTGTTTTTT CAWRRSVVNEKLFF
- - TRBJ2-3 TRBV6-1 TGTGCCAGCAGTGCGGAGGACTTCACCCGCACAGATACGCAGTATTTT CASSAEDFTRTDTQYF
few TRBD2 TRBJ2-3 TRBV19 TGTGCCAGTAGTATACCAGCGGGAGGAGGCACAGATACGCAGTATTTT CASSIPAGGGTDTQYF
- - TRBJ2-2 TRBV27 TGTGCCAGCAGTCCGTCGACCGGGGCGAACACCGGGGAGCTGTTTTTT CASSPSTGANTGELFF
- TRBD1 TRBJ2-2 TRBV30 TGTGCCTGGATTAAACAGGGGGCCGGGGAGCTGTTTTTT CAWIKQGAGELFF
- TRBD1 TRBJ1-2 TRBV10-2 TGCGCCAGCAGTCCCCACTCGACAGGGGTCGGCTATGGCTACACCTTC CASSPHSTGVGYGYTF
- - TRBJ1-4 TRBV4-1 TGCGCCAGCACTCTTCAAAGGGGGGAAAAACTGTTTTTT CASTLQRGEKLFF
- TRBD1 TRBJ2-2 TRBV13 TGTGCCAGCAGCCCCAGGGGGTACGCCGGGGAGCTGTTTTTT CASSPRGYAGELFF
- - TRBJ1-1 TRBV9 TGTGCCAGCAGCGCCAACTTGAACACTGAAGCTTTCTTT CASSANLNTEAFF
- TRBD1 TRBJ1-1 TRBV6-5 TGTGCCAGCAGTTACGGCCAGGGGGTTCGAGGCGCTGAAGCTTTCTTT CASSYGQGVRGAEAFF
- TRBD2 TRBJ2-7 TRBV6-5 TGTGCCAGCAGTTACCGGACTAGCGGGAAGGCCTACGAGCAGTACTTC CASSYRTSGKAYEQYF
- - TRBJ2-7 TRBV7-2 TGTGCCAGCAGCTCGACATTTACCTACGAGCAGTACTTC CASSSTFTYEQYF
- - TRBJ2-2 TRBV9 TGTGCCAGCAGCCATACGAGGTCGGGGGAGCTGTTTTTT CASSHTRSGELFF